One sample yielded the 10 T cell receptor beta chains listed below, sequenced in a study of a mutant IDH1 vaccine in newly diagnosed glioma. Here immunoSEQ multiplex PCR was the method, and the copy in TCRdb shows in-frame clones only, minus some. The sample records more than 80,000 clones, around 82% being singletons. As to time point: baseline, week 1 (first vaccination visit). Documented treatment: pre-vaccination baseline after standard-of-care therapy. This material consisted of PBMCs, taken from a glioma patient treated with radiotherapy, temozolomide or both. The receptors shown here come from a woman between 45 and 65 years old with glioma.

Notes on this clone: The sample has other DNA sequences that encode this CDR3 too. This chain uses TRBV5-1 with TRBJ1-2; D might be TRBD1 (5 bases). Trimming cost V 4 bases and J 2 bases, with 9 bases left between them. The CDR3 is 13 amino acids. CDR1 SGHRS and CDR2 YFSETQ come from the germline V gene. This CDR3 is CASSLTVNYGYTF. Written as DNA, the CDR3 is TGCGCCAGCAGCCTGACAGTAAACTATGGCTACACCTTC.

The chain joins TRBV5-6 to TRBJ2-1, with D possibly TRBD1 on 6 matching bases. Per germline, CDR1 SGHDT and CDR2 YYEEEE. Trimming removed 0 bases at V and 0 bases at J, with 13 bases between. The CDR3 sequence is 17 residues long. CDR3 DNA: TGTGCCAGCAGCTTGGCGGGACAATATTTCTCCTACAATGAGCAGTTCTTC. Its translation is CASSLAGQYFSYNEQFF.

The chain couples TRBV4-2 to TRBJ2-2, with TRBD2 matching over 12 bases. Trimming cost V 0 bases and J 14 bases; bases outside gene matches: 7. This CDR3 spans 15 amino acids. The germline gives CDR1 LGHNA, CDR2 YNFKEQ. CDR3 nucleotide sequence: TGTGCCAGCAGCCAAGACCTTCTAGCGGGGGGGGCCCTGTTTTTT. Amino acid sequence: CASSQDLLAGGALFF.

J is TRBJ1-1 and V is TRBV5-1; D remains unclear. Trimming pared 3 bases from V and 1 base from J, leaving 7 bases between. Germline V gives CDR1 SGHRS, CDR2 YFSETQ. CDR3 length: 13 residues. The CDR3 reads CASSSSANTEAFF. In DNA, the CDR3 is TGCGCCAGCAGCTCCTCAGCGAACACTGAAGCTTTCTTT.

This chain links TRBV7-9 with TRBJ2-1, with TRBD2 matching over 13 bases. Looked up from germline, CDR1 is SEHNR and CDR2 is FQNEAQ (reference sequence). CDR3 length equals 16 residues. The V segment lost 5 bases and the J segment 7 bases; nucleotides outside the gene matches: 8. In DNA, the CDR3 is TGTGCCAGCAGCGCCGAACTAGCGGGGGGGTGGAATGAGCAGTTCTTC. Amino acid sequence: CASSAELAGGWNEQFF.

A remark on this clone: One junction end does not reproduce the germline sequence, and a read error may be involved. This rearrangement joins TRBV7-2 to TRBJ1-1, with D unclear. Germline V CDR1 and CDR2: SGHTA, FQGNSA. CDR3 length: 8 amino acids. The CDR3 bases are TGTGCCAGCAGCCGCGGGATGTTT. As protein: CASSRGMF.

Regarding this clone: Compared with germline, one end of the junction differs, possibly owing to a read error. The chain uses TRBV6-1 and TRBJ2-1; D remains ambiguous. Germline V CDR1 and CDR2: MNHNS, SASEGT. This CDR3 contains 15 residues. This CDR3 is CASSEVWKVGNEQFF. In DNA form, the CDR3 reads TGTGCCAGCAGTGAAGTTTGGAAGGTAGGGAATGAACAGTTCTTC.

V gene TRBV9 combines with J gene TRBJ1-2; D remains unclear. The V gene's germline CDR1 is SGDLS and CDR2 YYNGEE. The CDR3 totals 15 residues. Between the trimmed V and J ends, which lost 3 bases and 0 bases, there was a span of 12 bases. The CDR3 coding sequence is TGTGCCAGCAGCGCAGACTATTCGGCTAACTATGGCTACACCTTC. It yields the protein CASSADYSANYGYTF.

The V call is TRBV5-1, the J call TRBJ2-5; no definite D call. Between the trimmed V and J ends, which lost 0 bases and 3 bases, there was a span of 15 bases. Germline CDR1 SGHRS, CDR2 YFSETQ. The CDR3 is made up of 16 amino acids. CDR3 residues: CASSLASAVGKETQYF. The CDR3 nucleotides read TGCGCCAGCAGCTTGGCGTCGGCGGTGGGGAAAGAGACCCAGTACTTC.

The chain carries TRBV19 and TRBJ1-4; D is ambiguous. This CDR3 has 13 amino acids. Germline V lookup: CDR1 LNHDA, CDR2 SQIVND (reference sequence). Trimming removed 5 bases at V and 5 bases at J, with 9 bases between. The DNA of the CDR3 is TGTGCCAGTAGTCAAACAAGCAATGAAAAACTGTTTTTT. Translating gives CASSQTSNEKLFF.